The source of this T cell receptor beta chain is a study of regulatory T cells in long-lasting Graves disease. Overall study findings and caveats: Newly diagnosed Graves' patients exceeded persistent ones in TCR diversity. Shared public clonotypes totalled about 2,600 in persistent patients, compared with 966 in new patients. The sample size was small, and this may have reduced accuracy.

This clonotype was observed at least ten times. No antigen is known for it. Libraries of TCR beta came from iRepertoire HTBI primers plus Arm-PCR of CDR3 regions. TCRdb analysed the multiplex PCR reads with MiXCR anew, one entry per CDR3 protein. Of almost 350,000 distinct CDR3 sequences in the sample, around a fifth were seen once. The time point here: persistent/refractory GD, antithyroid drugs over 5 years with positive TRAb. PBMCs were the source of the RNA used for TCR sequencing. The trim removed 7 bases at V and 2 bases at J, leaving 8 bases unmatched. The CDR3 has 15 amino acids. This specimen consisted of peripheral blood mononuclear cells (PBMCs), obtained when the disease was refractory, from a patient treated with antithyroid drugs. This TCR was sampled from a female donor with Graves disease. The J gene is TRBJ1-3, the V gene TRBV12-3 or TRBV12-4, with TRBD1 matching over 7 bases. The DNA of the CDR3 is TGTGCCAGCATTCGCCTCGGACAGGCTGGAAACACCATATATTTT. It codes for CASIRLGQAGNTIYF.